This T cell receptor (beta chain) was found in a study of OX40 agonist ivuxolimab in advanced cancers. Background on the study: Patients receiving dose escalation had hepatocellular carcinoma, melanoma, renal cell or head and neck cancer. Points from the study as a whole: Which antigen the expanded peripheral T cells recognized is unknown.

A word on this clone: Its antigen is not known.

Sequencing used immunoSEQ multiplex PCR; TCRdb keeps in-frame clones, though not all of them. The table records 77,000 or so clones, 75% to 85% of them present only once. The sample consisted of CD4+ or CD8+ T cells sorted from blood, taken in a trial of the OX40 agonist ivuxolimab. The receptor was derived from an adult with an advanced solid tumor such as melanoma, head and neck, liver or kidney cancer.

CDR3 region: CASSPGLGMGQPQHF. Here the CDR3 DNA reads TGTGCCAGCTCACCGGGACTAGGGATGGGACAGCCCCAGCATTTT. The V gene is TRBV18, the J gene TRBJ1-5; the D gene is possibly TRBD1 (5 bases). CDR1 is KGHSH and CDR2 is LQKENI in the germline V gene. The CDR3 loop spans 15 amino acids. The V and J ends lost 3 bases and 7 bases respectively, with 16 bases between them.